This passage covers 18 T cell receptor beta chains from one sample sequenced in a study of T cells after yellow fever vaccination. TCRdb re-called the 5' RACE reads with MiXCR, one entry per CDR3 protein. Among around 230,000 distinct CDR3 sequences listed, 5.5% to 8.5% were seen once. Sequenced material: CD4+ T cells sorted from PBMCs, taken on the day of the yellow fever booster vaccination. The receptors originated from a man aged 25 to 40 who received the YFV17D yellow fever vaccine.

The rearrangement links TRBV7-2 to TRBJ1-5, with TRBD1 matching over 9 bases. Germline V gene data show CDR1 as SGHTA and CDR2 as FQGNSA. The CDR3 is made up of 17 amino acids. The trim removed 4 bases at V and 4 bases at J, leaving 11 bases unmatched. The CDR3 nucleotides read TGTGCCAGCAGCTACAGTACAGGGGGCGCGCGGAATCAGCCCCAGCATTTT. It is translated as CASSYSTGGARNQPQHF.

This clonotype was recorded at least ten times. The chain couples TRBV18 to TRBJ2-2; D tentatively reads TRBD1 or TRBD2 (5 bases each). The CDR3 is 12 amino acids. Germline CDR1 is KGHSH and CDR2 is LQKENI. Between the trimmed V and J ends, which lost 3 bases and 6 bases, there was a span of 5 bases. This chain's CDR3 is CASSPGAGELFF. CDR3 DNA sequence: TGTGCCAGCTCACCGGGGGCCGGGGAGCTGTTTTTT.

The genes are TRBV28 and TRBJ1-1; D is unclear. CDR3 size: 14 residues. Germline CDR1 and CDR2: MDHEN and SYDVKM. Trimming left V 5 bases short and J 6 bases short, with 16 bases between. Written as DNA, the CDR3 is TGTGCCAGCAGTCCTCAACTCGGGTTCGCTGAAGCTTTCTTT. Protein sequence: CASSPQLGFAEAFF.

This rearrangement joins TRBV18 to TRBJ1-1, with 7 bases fitting TRBD1. V shed 4 bases, J shed 0 bases, and the junction held 2 bases outside the gene matches. The CDR3 spans 14 residues. Germline assignment: CDR1 KGHSH and CDR2 LQKENI. The CDR3 sequence: CASSRGQLNTEAFF. The CDR3 nucleotides are TGTGCCAGCTCACGGGGACAGTTGAACACTGAAGCTTTCTTT.

This clonotype was seen at least ten times. The chain is built from TRBV12-3 or TRBV12-4 and TRBJ1-6, with 7 bases fitting TRBD1. The CDR3 sequence is 14 residues long. With V trimmed by 4 bases and J by 4 bases, 1 base remained unmatched. CDR3 loop: CASSWDRYNSPLHF. The CDR3 DNA is TGTGCCAGCAGTTGGGACAGATATAATTCACCCCTCCACTTT.

The J gene is TRBJ2-5, the V gene TRBV20-1; D unclear. Looked up from germline, CDR1 is DFQATT and CDR2 is SNEGSKA (reference sequence). Between the trimmed V and J ends, which lost 0 bases and 5 bases, there was a span of 10 bases. This CDR3 has 13 residues. The CDR3 DNA follows: TGCAGTGCTAGAGATGAGAGTCAGGAGACCCAGTACTTC. Translated, it gives CSARDESQETQYF.

This clonotype turned up a few times. The chain employs TRBV20-1 and TRBJ2-1; 7 bases line up with TRBD2. V lost 6 bases to trimming and J lost 4 bases; unmatched junction nucleotides: 9. CDR3 length: 14 amino acids. The germline V gene encodes CDR1 DFQATT and CDR2 SNEGSKA (reference sequence). CDR3 in DNA: TGCAGTGCCGCCTGGGCGGGAGTGTACAATGAGCAGTTCTTC. Translation gives CSAAWAGVYNEQFF.

This clonotype was seen a handful of times. J is TRBJ2-7 and V is TRBV21-1; the listed D gene, TRBD1, was not tested against the DNA. TRBV21-1 is a recognized pseudogene. This CDR3 comprises 15 residues. CDR3 DNA: TGTGCCAGCAGAGCAATGGGCGGGAGCTCCTACGAGCAGTACTTC. It is translated as CASRAMGGSSYEQYF.

This clonotype was recorded at least ten times. This chain uses TRBV29-1 with TRBJ1-2; TRBD1 might be the D (6 bases). The CDR3 runs to 14 residues. The ends were cut back, 3 bases at V and 0 bases at J, with 11 bases in the middle. CDR1 is SQVTM, CDR2 ANQGSEA, per germline. The CDR3 sequence is CSVDGDTANYGYTF. CDR3 bases: TGCAGCGTTGATGGGGACACCGCTAACTATGGCTACACCTTC.

The chain carries TRBV11-1 and TRBJ2-4; 9 nucleotides match TRBD2. CDR1 and CDR2 from the germline V gene are SGHAT and FQDESV (reference sequence). The CDR3 sequence is 15 residues long. Trimming removed 6 bases from V and 8 bases from J; junction bases left unmatched: 11. This chain's CDR3 is CASSLSGRARDIQYF. The CDR3 nucleotides read TGTGCCAGCAGTCTTAGCGGGAGAGCGCGGGACATTCAGTACTTC.

This clonotype has at least ten counts. The chain uses TRBV30 and TRBJ2-5; D unclear. The CDR3 runs to 15 residues. Trimming shortened V by 2 bases and J by 5 bases, and 18 bases separated the two germline ends. The germline CDR1 and CDR2 sequences are GTSNPN and SVGIG (reference sequence). The CDR3 bases are TGTGCCTGGAGTTCCGGCAGTATAAGATCGGAGACCCAGTACTTC. Translated, it gives CAWSSGSIRSETQYF.

This chain joins TRBV20-1 and TRBJ2-2; the D is unclear. This CDR3 is built from 16 residues. Germline assignment: CDR1 DFQATT and CDR2 SNEGSKA (reference sequence). The germline V and J ends were trimmed by 0 bases and 2 bases, with 13 bases remaining between them. For the CDR3, the DNA is TGCAGTGCTAGAGATGGGCGAGCGTCCAACACCGGGGAGCTGTTTTTT. Its protein product is CSARDGRASNTGELFF.

This clonotype was seen more than once but under ten times. The V and J genes are TRBV5-4 and TRBJ2-3; possible D gene TRBD1, 5 bases. The germline V and J ends were trimmed by 4 bases and 2 bases, with 8 bases remaining between them. Germline lookup yields CDR1 SGHNT and CDR2 YYREEE (reference sequence). The CDR3 is 13 amino acids. CDR3 in DNA: TGTGCCAGCAGCCCACAGGACACAGATACGCAGTATTTT. Protein product: CASSPQDTDTQYF. Drawing the rest from reference TRBV5-4 and TRBJ2-3, the complete variable domain is ETGVTQSPTHLIKTRGQQVTLRCSSQSGHNTVSWYQQALGQGPQFIFQYYREEENGRGNFPPRFSGLQFPNYSSELNVNALELDDSALYLCASSPQDTDTQYFGPGTRLTVL.

The chain employs TRBV3-1 and TRBJ2-1, with D uncertain. The germline V gene encodes CDR1 LGHDT and CDR2 YNNKEL (reference sequence). V dropped 1 base and J dropped 8 bases, with 6 bases sitting between them. CDR3 length: 12 amino acids. In nucleotides, the CDR3 is TGTGCCAGCAGCCAAGCCCAGTATGAGCAGTTCTTC. It translates to CASSQAQYEQFF.

As regards this clonotype: This may stem from a read error, because a much larger clone lies one nucleotide away. The rearrangement uses TRBV5-1 and TRBJ1-5; D gene unclear. Germline values: CDR1 SGHRS, CDR2 YFSETQ. Trimming removed 0 bases at V and 4 bases at J, with 11 bases between. The CDR3 covers 15 residues. CDR3 DNA sequence: TGCGCCAGCAGCTTGGATGCACAGCCGAATCAGCCCCAGCATTTT. Amino acids: CASSLDAQPNQPQHF.

There are many counts of this clonotype. The V gene is TRBV12-3 or TRBV12-4, the J gene TRBJ2-2; D is perhaps TRBD2 (6 bases). Deletions cut 6 bases from V and 1 base from J, with 18 bases between. The CDR3 spans 17 residues. For the CDR3, the DNA is TGTGCCAGCAGCATGGACATAGCGGCGCAGAACACCGGGGAGCTGTTTTTT. This encodes CASSMDIAAQNTGELFF.

The sample holds a few counts of this clonotype. The chain couples TRBV4-3 to TRBJ1-6; D remains unclear. The germline V gene encodes CDR1 LGHNA and CDR2 YSLEER. CDR3 length equals 17 residues. V was shortened by 0 bases and J by 4 bases, with 13 bases between the two germline ends. The CDR3 region has the DNA TGCGCCAGCAGCCAAGAAGTGGGTCCTGCGTATAATTCACCCCTCCACTTT. Translation: CASSQEVGPAYNSPLHF.

This clonotype was picked up many times. This chain uses TRBV5-1 with TRBJ2-5, with D unresolved. CDR1 SGHRS and CDR2 YFSETQ come from the germline V gene. This CDR3 comprises 12 residues. Trimming pared 7 bases from V and 1 base from J, leaving 8 bases between. CDR3 nucleotides: TGCGCCAGCCGGCTAACCCAAGAGACCCAGTACTTC. Protein: CASRLTQETQYF.